These 8 T cell receptor beta chains share one sample of origin, sequenced in a study of T cell changes during pregnancy in multiple sclerosis. Profiled with immunoSEQ multiplex PCR; TCRdb holds only in-frame clones, not every one. The repertoire includes tens of thousands of clones, roughly 90% of them detected once, and roughly 8% sits in the top ten. The sample consisted of CD8+ T cells from peripheral blood mononuclear cells, taken after pregnancy. All receptors derive from a female donor with multiple sclerosis, enrolled in a pregnancy study.

This chain joins TRBV6-5 and TRBJ2-1; possibly TRBD1 for D (6 bases). Germline V gene data show CDR1 as MNHEY and CDR2 as SVGAGI. The CDR3 has 15 residues. V was pared by 0 bases and J by 4 bases, with 10 bases between. The CDR3 DNA reads TGTGCCAGCAGTTACTCGATGGGGGCTTACAATGAGCAGTTCTTC. Translating gives CASSYSMGAYNEQFF.

The chain has TRBV5-3 and TRBJ2-1; a weak D match, TRBD2 (5 bases). TRBV5-3 is classed as an ORF, of uncertain function. V was pared by 3 bases and J by 10 bases, with 8 bases between. CDR3 size: 11 residues. CDR3 residues: CARSSRLEQFF. CDR3 nucleotides: TGTGCCAGAAGCTCCAGACTAGAGCAGTTCTTC.

The chain combines TRBV7-9 with TRBJ2-1; D may be TRBD2 (6 bases). This CDR3 is 14 amino acids long. The V and J ends lost 5 bases and 5 bases respectively, with 13 bases between them. CDR1 is SEHNR and CDR2 is FQNEAQ in the germline V gene (reference sequence). The CDR3 spells CASSPPTGDNEQFF. In nucleotides, the CDR3 is TGTGCCAGCAGCCCCCCTACGGGAGACAATGAGCAGTTCTTC.

In this sample, this clone turned up once. The chain links TRBV15 to TRBJ2-1, with D perhaps TRBD2 (7 bases). The germline V and J ends were trimmed by 0 bases and 7 bases, with 13 bases remaining between them. There are 15 residues in the CDR3. The germline V gene has CDR1 LNHNV and CDR2 YYDKDF (reference sequence). The CDR3 DNA follows: TGTGCCACCAGCAGAGAAGAGGGGGGGTTAAATGAGCAGTTCTTC. Its protein product is CATSREEGGLNEQFF.

The chain has TRBV7-9 and TRBJ2-7, with 9 bases aligning to TRBD1. The V gene end was trimmed by 5 bases and the J gene end by 3 bases; junction bases not matched to a gene: 11. The CDR3 spans 16 residues. Per germline, CDR1 SEHNR and CDR2 FQNEAQ (reference sequence). The chain's CDR3 is CASSPTTGGLDYEQYF. In DNA form, the CDR3 reads TGTGCCAGCAGCCCCACCACAGGGGGCTTAGACTACGAGCAGTACTTC.

The chain employs TRBV5-1 and TRBJ2-1; 11 bases line up with TRBD2. Trimming took 2 bases from V and 0 from J; bases not matched to a gene: 1. Germline values: CDR1 SGHRS, CDR2 YFSETQ. The CDR3 runs to 16 residues. CDR3 sequence reads: CASSFTSGSSYNEQFF. CDR3 DNA: TGCGCCAGCAGCTTCACTAGCGGGAGCTCCTACAATGAGCAGTTCTTC.

This clone was recorded only once. The rearrangement links TRBV27 to TRBJ2-1; a weak D match, TRBD2 (6 bases). Deletions cut 3 bases from V and 3 bases from J, with 9 bases between. This CDR3 spans 14 amino acids. Germline V gene data show CDR1 as MNHEY and CDR2 as SMNVEV (reference sequence). This CDR3 is CASSLGTHYNEQFF. For the CDR3, the DNA is TGTGCCAGCAGTTTGGGGACTCACTACAATGAGCAGTTCTTC.

The rearrangement joins TRBV6-5 to TRBJ1-5; 7 bases are shared with TRBD1. The CDR3 loop spans 15 amino acids. Germline CDR1 MNHEY, CDR2 SVGAGI. Trimming cost V 5 bases and J 1 base; bases outside gene matches: 5. CDR3 region: CASSPSGGSNQPQHF. CDR3 bases: TGTGCCAGCAGTCCGTCAGGGGGAAGCAATCAGCCCCAGCATTTT.